The next 15 T cell receptor beta chains were all read from a single sample in a study of T cell changes during pregnancy in multiple sclerosis. Libraries were prepared by immunoSEQ multiplex PCR; TCRdb keeps only in-frame clonotypes and omits some of them. The sample records some 120,000 clones, roughly 92% being singletons. The input for sequencing was peripheral blood, taken before pregnancy. Every receptor here comes from a female donor with multiple sclerosis, enrolled in a pregnancy study.

V gene TRBV11-2 combines with J gene TRBJ2-7, with D uncertain. Germline assignment: CDR1 SGHAT and CDR2 FQNNGV. V was clipped by 5 bases and J by 1 base, with 21 bases between them. The CDR3 contains 17 residues. In DNA, the CDR3 is TGTGCCAGCAGCCCCGATAGAGGCTCGGGTTTTTCCTACGAGCAGTACTTC. It codes for CASSPDRGSGFSYEQYF.

This clone has only a few counts. The V call is TRBV7-2, the J call TRBJ1-2, with TRBD1 matching over 7 bases. The CDR3 spans 15 residues. Germline CDR1 SGHTA, CDR2 FQGNSA. Unmatched junction bases numbered 10, after V lost 5 bases and J lost 4 bases. The DNA of the CDR3 is TGTGCCAGCAGCCCCCGACAGGGATCCCCCTATGGCTACACCTTC. This encodes CASSPRQGSPYGYTF. The full variable domain, completed using reference TRBV7-2 and TRBJ1-2, is GAGVSQSPSNKVTEKGKDVELRCDPISGHTALYWYRQSLGQGLEFLIYFQGNSAPDKSGLPSDRFSAERTGGSVSTLTIQRTQQEDSAVYLCASSPRQGSPYGYTFGSGTRLTVV.

The V call is TRBV6-1, the J call TRBJ1-4; D is possibly TRBD1 (6 bases). The V gene's germline CDR1 is MNHNS and CDR2 SASEGT. This CDR3 comprises 17 residues. V lost 3 bases and J 5 bases, leaving 19 bases between the germline ends. The CDR3 loop is CASSDRRTGSPNEKLFF. The CDR3 DNA is TGTGCCAGCAGTGACCGGAGAACAGGGTCTCCGAATGAAAAACTGTTTTTT.

The chain links TRBV6-1 to TRBJ1-3; possible D gene TRBD1, 6 bases. CDR1 MNHNS and CDR2 SASEGT come from the germline V gene. The CDR3 extends over 15 amino acids. V lost 5 bases and J lost 4, with 15 bases in between. CDR3 residues: CASSPYRAEGNTIYF. The CDR3, as DNA: TGTGCCAGCAGTCCATACAGGGCCGAAGGAAACACCATATATTTT.

A single count supports this clone. The CDR3 nucleotides are TGTGCCAGCAGCGCTAGCGGGGACTTCTACAATGAGCAGTTCTTC. Its protein product is CASSASGDFYNEQFF. The J gene is TRBJ2-1, the V gene TRBV7-8; 9 nucleotides align to TRBD2. The germline V gene encodes CDR1 SGHVS and CDR2 FQNEAQ. V trimming: 5 bases; J trimming: 3 bases; junction bases outside the gene matches: 5. The CDR3 has 15 residues.

The chain joins TRBV7-2 to TRBJ2-1, with a possible D match to TRBD2 (5 bases). V gave up 0 bases and J gave up 0 bases, with 9 bases separating them. The CDR3 length is 16 residues. The germline gives CDR1 SGHTA, CDR2 FQGNSA. CDR3 region: CASSLARAGSYNEQFF. DNA for the CDR3: TGTGCCAGCAGCTTAGCGCGGGCCGGCTCCTACAATGAGCAGTTCTTC.

This chain links TRBV19 with TRBJ2-2; D remains ambiguous. V was shortened by 3 bases and J by 1 base, with 6 bases between the two germline ends. From germline, CDR1 is LNHDA and CDR2 SQIVND (reference sequence). The CDR3 runs to 14 residues. Here the CDR3 reads CASSMGRNTGELFF. CDR3 in DNA: TGTGCCAGTAGTATGGGCAGGAACACCGGGGAGCTGTTTTTT.

The chain uses TRBV18 and TRBJ1-4; 11 nucleotides align to TRBD1. The ends lost 3 bases at V and 10 bases at J; junction bases unmatched: 7. The CDR3 spans 15 residues. Germline V lookup: CDR1 KGHSH, CDR2 LQKENI. The CDR3, as DNA: TGTGCCAGCTCACCGCCGGGACAGGGGGTTCGAAAACTGTTTTTT. It yields the protein CASSPPGQGVRKLFF.

This chain joins TRBV5-6 and TRBJ2-7; 8 positions agree with TRBD1. Germline trimming cut 3 bases from V and 4 bases from J; bases unmatched to any gene: 3. Per the germline V gene, CDR1 is SGHDT and CDR2 is YYEEEE. This CDR3 region has 13 residues. The CDR3 DNA sequence: TGTGCCAGCAGCTCCAGGGGGCGGTACGAGCAGTACTTC. This codes for CASSSRGRYEQYF.

V is TRBV5-4 and J is TRBJ1-2, with D possibly TRBD1 on 5 matching bases. Germline assignment: CDR1 SGHNT and CDR2 YYREEE (reference sequence). The CDR3 loop spans 15 amino acids. V was clipped by 0 bases and J by 5 bases, with 14 bases between them. CDR3 residues: CASSLGGGSIYGYTF. The CDR3 nucleotides are TGTGCCAGCAGCTTGGGGGGGGGTTCGATATATGGCTACACCTTC.

This clone is a singleton in its sample. This sequence joins TRBV18 and TRBJ2-2; 8 positions match TRBD2. With V trimmed by 2 bases and J by 7 bases, 3 bases remained unmatched. CDR3 length equals 14 residues. CDR1 and CDR2 from the germline V gene are KGHSH and LQKENI. CDR3 sequence: CASSPGGLVGELFF. The CDR3 DNA sequence: TGTGCCAGCTCACCAGGGGGACTAGTCGGGGAGCTGTTTTTT.

The chain couples TRBV15 to TRBJ1-1; a weak D match, TRBD1 (6 bases). CDR3 length: 13 residues. Deletions cut 6 bases from V and 0 bases from J, with 8 bases between. Germline values: CDR1 LNHNV, CDR2 YYDKDF (reference sequence). CDR3 coding DNA: TGTGCCACCAGAGACAGGCTGAACACTGAAGCTTTCTTT. This codes for CATRDRLNTEAFF.

The chain links TRBV21-1 to TRBJ2-5; no check of the table's D call, TRBD2, against the DNA was made. TRBV21-1 is described as a pseudogene. The CDR3 is 12 amino acids. As DNA, the CDR3 is TGTGCCAGCAGCAAGTACGGAGAGACCCAGTACTTC. Its protein is CASSKYGETQYF.

This chain connects TRBV15 to TRBJ1-4; a weak D match, TRBD1 (5 bases). The V gene lost 0 bases and the J gene lost 6 bases, with 11 bases spanning the gap. The germline V gene has CDR1 LNHNV and CDR2 YYDKDF (reference sequence). This CDR3 spans 15 amino acids. The CDR3 spells CATSRDPARDEKLFF. CDR3 bases: TGTGCCACCAGCAGAGACCCCGCCAGGGATGAAAAACTGTTTTTT.

The chain couples TRBV27 to TRBJ2-3, with D perhaps TRBD2 (5 bases). CDR3 length: 12 residues. Germline V lookup: CDR1 MNHEY, CDR2 SMNVEV (reference sequence). V was cut by 6 bases and J by 6 bases, with 10 bases left in between. The CDR3 spells CASSPRADTQYF. CDR3 bases: TGTGCCAGCAGCCCGCGGGCGGATACGCAGTATTTT.